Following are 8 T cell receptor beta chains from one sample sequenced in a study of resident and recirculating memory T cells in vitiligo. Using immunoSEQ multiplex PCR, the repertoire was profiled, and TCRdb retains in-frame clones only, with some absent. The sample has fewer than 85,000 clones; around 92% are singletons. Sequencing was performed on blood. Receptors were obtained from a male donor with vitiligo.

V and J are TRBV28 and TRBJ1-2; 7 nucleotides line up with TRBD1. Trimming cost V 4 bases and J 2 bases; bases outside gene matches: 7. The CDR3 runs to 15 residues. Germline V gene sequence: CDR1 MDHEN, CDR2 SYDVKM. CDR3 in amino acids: CASSSTTGINYGYTF. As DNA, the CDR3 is TGTGCCAGCAGTTCGACGACAGGGATCAACTATGGCTACACCTTC.

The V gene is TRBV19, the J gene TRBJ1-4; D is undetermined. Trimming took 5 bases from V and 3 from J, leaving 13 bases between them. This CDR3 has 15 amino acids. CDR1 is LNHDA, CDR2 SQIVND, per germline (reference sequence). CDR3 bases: TGTGCCAGTAGTTCCCGGAGTTCGGCTAATGAAAAACTGTTTTTT. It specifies CASSSRSSANEKLFF.

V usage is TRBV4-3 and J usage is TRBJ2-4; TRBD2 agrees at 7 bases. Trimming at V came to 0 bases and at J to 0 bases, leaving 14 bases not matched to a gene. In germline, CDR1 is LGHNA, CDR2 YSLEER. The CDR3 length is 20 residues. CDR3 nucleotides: TGCGCCAGCAGCCAAGATTGGCTCGGGACTACCACCTTAGCCAAAAACATTCAGTACTTC. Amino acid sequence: CASSQDWLGTTTLAKNIQYF.

This CDR3 reads CASSRDRVHGYTF. The CDR3 DNA reads as TGTGCCAGCAGCCGGGACAGGGTCCATGGCTACACCTTC. The chain has TRBV6-5 and TRBJ1-2, with 9 bases aligning to TRBD1. The CDR3 length is 13 residues. Per germline, CDR1 MNHEY and CDR2 SVGAGI. V gave up 6 bases and J gave up 6 bases; unmatched junction bases: 5.

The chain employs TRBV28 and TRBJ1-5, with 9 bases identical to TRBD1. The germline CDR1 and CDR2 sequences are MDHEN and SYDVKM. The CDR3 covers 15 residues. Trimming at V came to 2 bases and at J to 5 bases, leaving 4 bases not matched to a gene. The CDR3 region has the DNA TGTGCCAGCAGTTTAAGGGGACAGGGAGATCAGCCCCAGCATTTT. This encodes CASSLRGQGDQPQHF.

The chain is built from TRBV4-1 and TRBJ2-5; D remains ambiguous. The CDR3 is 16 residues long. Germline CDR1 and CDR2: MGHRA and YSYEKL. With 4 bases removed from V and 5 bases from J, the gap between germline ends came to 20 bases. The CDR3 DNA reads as TGCGCCAGCAGCCCTATCTCCCCTCAAGGCAGGGAGACCCAGTACTTC. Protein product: CASSPISPQGRETQYF.

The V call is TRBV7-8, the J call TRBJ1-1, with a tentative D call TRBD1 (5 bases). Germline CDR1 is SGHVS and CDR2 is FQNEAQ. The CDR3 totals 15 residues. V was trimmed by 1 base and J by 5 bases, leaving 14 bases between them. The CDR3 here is CASSLGGGKWTEAFF. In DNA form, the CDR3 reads TGTGCCAGCAGCTTAGGTGGGGGGAAATGGACTGAAGCTTTCTTT. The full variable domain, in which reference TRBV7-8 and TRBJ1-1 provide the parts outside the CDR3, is GAGVSQSPRYKVAKRGQDVALRCDPISGHVSLFWYQQALGQGPEFLTYFQNEAQLDKSGLPSDRFFAERPEGSVSTLKIQRTQQEDSAVYLCASSLGGGKWTEAFFGQGTRLTVV.

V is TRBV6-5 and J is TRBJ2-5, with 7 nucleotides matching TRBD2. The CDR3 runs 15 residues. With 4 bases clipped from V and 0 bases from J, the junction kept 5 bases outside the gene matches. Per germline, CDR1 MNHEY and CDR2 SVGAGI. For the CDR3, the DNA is TGTGCCAGCAGTTCTCTAGCGGAGTACCAAGAGACCCAGTACTTC. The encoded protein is CASSSLAEYQETQYF.